This T cell receptor beta chain was sequenced for a study of tumor-infiltrating lymphocytes in primary liver carcinoma. At the level of the study: Recorded tumor stage was T1-T3 N0M0, with diameters of about 4 to 10 cm. Broader study findings: The top-250-clone fraction was significantly higher in tumors than in blood (p = 0.039).

Germline loops: CDR1 LGHNA, CDR2 YNFKEQ. The CDR3 covers 16 residues. Trimming took 0 bases from V and 3 from J; bases not matched to a gene: 7. The template, approximately 500 ng total RNA, yielded TCR beta cDNA made with a constant-region primer. Slightly modified ARM-PCR with three nested multiplex PCR rounds yielded TCR beta libraries. Amplification in the first two PCR rounds was performed using TRBV1-TRBV30 forward primers and a C-beta reverse primer for 10 cycles each. MiXCR, run by TCRdb on the multiplex PCR reads, gives a single entry per CDR3 protein. The sample contains 100,000 or so distinct CDR3 sequences, about four fifths of which appear only once. The approximately 20-31 mg bulk tissue piece was not sorted before simultaneous RNA and DNA extraction. In its sample, this clonotype ranks as medium-sized. The antigen remains unidentified.

The clonotype comes from a man aged 35 to 55 with primary liver carcinoma and hepatitis B virus infection. The rearrangement links TRBV4-2 to TRBJ2-7; TRBD2 aligns across 8 bases. The sequencing sample was made of liver tumor tissue from sampling region 3. Specified subset: tumor region T3, left-lateral pole. CDR3: CASSQDRASGYYEQYF. The DNA for the CDR3 is TGTGCCAGCAGCCAAGATAGGGCTAGCGGGTACTACGAGCAGTACTTC.